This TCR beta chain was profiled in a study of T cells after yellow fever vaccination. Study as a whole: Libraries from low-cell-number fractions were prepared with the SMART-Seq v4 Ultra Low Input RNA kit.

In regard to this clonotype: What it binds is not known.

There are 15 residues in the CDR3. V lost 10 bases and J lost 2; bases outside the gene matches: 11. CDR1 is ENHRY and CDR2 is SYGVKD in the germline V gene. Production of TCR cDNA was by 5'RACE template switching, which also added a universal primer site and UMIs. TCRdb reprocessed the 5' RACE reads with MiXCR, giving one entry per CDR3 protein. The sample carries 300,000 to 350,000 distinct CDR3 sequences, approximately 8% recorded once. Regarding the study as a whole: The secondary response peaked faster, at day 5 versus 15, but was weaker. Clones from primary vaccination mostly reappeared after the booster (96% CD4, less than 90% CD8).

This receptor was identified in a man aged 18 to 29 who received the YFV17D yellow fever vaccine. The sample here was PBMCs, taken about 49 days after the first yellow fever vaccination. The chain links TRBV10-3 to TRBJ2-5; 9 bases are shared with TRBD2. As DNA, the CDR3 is TGTGCCAGAGAAATAGCGGGGGTCCTTCAAGAGACCCAGTACTTC. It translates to CAREIAGVLQETQYF.